Listed below are T cell receptor beta chains from one sample, sequenced in a study of blood T cell repertoires in COVID-19. Assay used: immunoSEQ multiplex PCR; TCRdb lists only in-frame clones, some missing. The sample lists approximately 120,000 clones; about 70% were seen once. The sequenced sample was peripheral blood. These receptors all stem from a man aged 55-75 years with acute or convalescent COVID-19. The CDR3 runs from the conserved cysteine through the conserved F or W. The order of the fields is clone size, J gene, V gene, D gene, CDR3 protein, CDR3 DNA. D genes are given only for firm matches. Some rows mark clone size as missing; the rest say once, few, many or name a class of expanded clone.

.	TRBJ2-7	TRBV24-1	TRBD1	CATSDPHRGSYEQYF	TGTGCCACCAGTGATCCACACAGGGGATCCTACGAGCAGTACTTC
few	TRBJ2-1	TRBV11-3	TRBD2	CASSPHSGREDNEQFF	TGTGCCAGCAGCCCTCACTCGGGGCGGGAGGACAATGAGCAGTTCTTC
.	TRBJ2-1	TRBV9	.	CASTPGGIVYNEQFF	TGTGCCAGCACCCCAGGAGGGATCGTCTACAATGAGCAGTTCTTC
.	TRBJ2-3	TRBV5-1	.	CASSRSTSQADTQYF	TGCGCCAGCAGCAGGTCTACGTCCCAGGCAGATACGCAGTATTTT
.	TRBJ2-1	TRBV30	.	CAWSVQGLGEQFF	TGTGCCTGGAGTGTACAGGGTTTGGGTGAGCAGTTCTTC
.	TRBJ2-7	TRBV12-3/TRBV12-4	TRBD2	CASSLSTSGKWYF	TGTGCCAGCAGTTTATCGACTAGCGGGAAATGGTACTTC
few	TRBJ2-7	TRBV6-5	TRBD1	CASSYERTGDYEQYF	TGTGCCAGCAGTTACGAGCGGACAGGGGACTACGAGCAGTACTTC
.	TRBJ2-1	TRBV3-1/TRBV3-2	TRBD1	CASSQAGTGVNEQFF	TGTGCCAGCAGCCAAGCTGGGACAGGGGTTAATGAGCAGTTCTTC
.	TRBJ1-1	TRBV4-1	.	CASSQAWAQGNTEAFF	TGCGCCAGCAGCCAAGCGTGGGCACAGGGGAACACTGAAGCTTTCTTT
.	TRBJ1-2	TRBV27	TRBD1	CASSSRQGASGYTF	TGTGCCAGCAGTTCCCGACAGGGGGCTAGTGGCTACACCTTC
.	TRBJ2-1	TRBV11-3	.	CASSLTRGSGGEQFF	TGTGCCAGCAGCTTGACTCGTGGGAGCGGTGGGGAGCAGTTCTTC
.	TRBJ1-2	TRBV7-8	.	CASSAVSGGGSGYTF	TGTGCCAGCAGCGCTGTTTCGGGCGGGGGTAGTGGCTACACCTTC
once	TRBJ2-3	TRBV9	TRBD1	CASSVYQGASTDTQYF	TGTGCCAGCAGCGTCTACCAGGGGGCCAGCACAGATACGCAGTATTTT
.	TRBJ1-1	TRBV19	.	CASSITQTMNTEAFF	TGTGCCAGTAGTATTACACAGACCATGAACACTGAAGCTTTCTTT
.	TRBJ1-5	TRBV28	TRBD1	CASNAGGTNQPQHF	TGTGCCAGCAATGCAGGGGGGACGAATCAGCCCCAGCATTTT
.	TRBJ1-1	TRBV5-4	.	CASSLSMNTEAFF	TGTGCCAGCAGCTTATCTATGAACACTGAAGCTTTCTTT
.	TRBJ1-4	TRBV6-5	.	CASSYNLNRVGEKLFF	TGTGCCAGCAGTTACAATTTGAACAGGGTTGGTGAAAAACTGTTTTTT
.	TRBJ2-3	TRBV7-6	.	CASSRGATDTQYF	TGTGCCAGCAGCCGGGGGGCCACAGATACGCAGTATTTT
few	TRBJ2-7	TRBV4-1	TRBD2	CASSQDVETSGAMEQYF	TGCGCCAGCAGCCAAGATGTCGAGACTAGCGGGGCCATGGAGCAGTACTTC
.	TRBJ2-7	TRBV6-2/TRBV6-3	TRBD1	CASSYSPGGPKDEQYF	TGTGCCAGCAGTTACTCGCCAGGGGGCCCCAAGGACGAGCAGTACTTC
once	TRBJ1-2	TRBV5-4	TRBD1	CASSLDGTVYGYTF	TGTGCCAGCAGCTTGGACGGGACAGTCTATGGCTACACCTTC
.	TRBJ1-6	TRBV10-3	TRBD1	CAISGQGTTLHF	TGTGCCATCAGTGGACAGGGCACTACCCTCCACTTT
.	TRBJ2-7	TRBV28	TRBD2	CASSWGGSSYEQYF	TGTGCCAGCAGTTGGGGGGGGAGCTCCTACGAGCAGTACTTC
.	TRBJ2-1	TRBV24-1	TRBD2	CATSVGGSYNEQFF	TGTGCCACCAGTGTGGGGGGGTCGTACAATGAGCAGTTCTTC
few	TRBJ1-1	TRBV7-9	.	CASSPLMSGNTEAFF	TGTGCCAGCAGCCCTTTGATGTCGGGGAACACTGAAGCTTTCTTT
few	TRBJ1-1	TRBV3-1/TRBV3-2	TRBD1	CASSARDRNTEAFF	TGTGCCAGCAGCGCCCGGGACAGGAACACTGAAGCTTTCTTT
.	TRBJ1-6	TRBV7-9	TRBD1	CASSLDRGSHSPLHF	TGTGCCAGCAGCCTCGACAGGGGTAGTCATTCACCCCTCCACTTT
once	TRBJ1-2	TRBV6-1	TRBD1	CASSDPTRGLVDYGYTF	TGTGCCAGCAGTGATCCAACGAGGGGGCTCGTGGACTATGGCTACACCTTC
.	TRBJ2-7	TRBV5-6	.	CASSPQDWSSYEQYF	TGTGCCAGCAGCCCCCAGGACTGGAGCTCCTACGAGCAGTACTTC
once	TRBJ2-6	TRBV20-1	.	CSASPTGANVLTF	TGCAGTGCTAGTCCCACTGGGGCCAACGTCCTGACTTTC
.	TRBJ1-1	TRBV3-1/TRBV3-2	TRBD1	CASSRTGGNTEAFF	TGTGCCAGCAGTCGGACAGGGGGCAACACTGAAGCTTTCTTT
.	TRBJ1-2	TRBV19	.	CASSGGLYGYTF	TGTGCCAGTAGCGGAGGTCTTTATGGCTACACCTTC
.	TRBJ2-1	TRBV19	TRBD2	CASTTGREGYNEQFF	TGTGCCAGTACCACCGGGAGGGAGGGCTACAATGAGCAGTTCTTC
.	TRBJ1-2	TRBV11-2	.	CASSLSRRDNNNYGYTF	TGTGCCAGCAGCTTGAGCCGCCGGGACAATAATAACTATGGCTACACCTTC
few	TRBJ2-1	TRBV7-9	.	CASSSTHEGVYNEQFF	TGTGCCAGCAGTTCCACCCACGAAGGGGTCTACAATGAGCAGTTCTTC
.	TRBJ2-7	TRBV7-6	.	CASSRGQAYEQYF	TGTGCCAGCAGCCGCGGACAAGCCTACGAGCAGTACTTC
.	TRBJ1-4	TRBV29-1	.	CSGQAGRYEKLFF	TGCAGCGGCCAAGCGGGACGGTATGAAAAACTGTTTTTT
.	TRBJ1-2	TRBV9	.	CASSVATGGYGYTF	TGTGCCAGCAGCGTAGCTACGGGGGGCTATGGCTACACCTTC
.	TRBJ1-2	TRBV5-5	TRBD1	CASSLVPGGQVYGYTF	TGTGCCAGCAGCTTGGTTCCAGGGGGACAGGTCTATGGCTACACCTTC
.	TRBJ2-6	TRBV7-9	.	CASSPGSSGANVLTF	TGTGCCAGCAGCCCAGGGTCCTCTGGGGCCAACGTCCTGACTTTC
.	TRBJ1-5	TRBV4-1	TRBD1	CASSQEPRQGVQPQHF	TGCGCCAGCAGCCAAGAACCGCGACAGGGGGTTCAGCCCCAGCATTTT
.	TRBJ1-1	TRBV29-1	.	CSVNRDQNTEAFF	TGCAGCGTTAACAGGGACCAGAACACTGAAGCTTTCTTT
.	TRBJ2-5	TRBV4-1	.	CASSQVELETQYF	TGCGCCAGCAGCCAAGTGGAGTTGGAGACCCAGTACTTC
.	TRBJ1-5	TRBV6-5	.	CASREVDSNQPQHF	TGTGCCAGCCGGGAGGTCGATAGCAATCAGCCCCAGCATTTT
.	TRBJ2-1	TRBV24-1	.	CATSVPKPPRNEQFF	TGTGCCACCAGTGTCCCCAAGCCCCCCAGGAATGAGCAGTTCTTC
.	TRBJ2-1	TRBV18	TRBD2	CASSLRLAGGLSEQFF	TGTGCCAGCTCACTGCGACTAGCGGGAGGTCTGAGTGAGCAGTTCTTC
.	TRBJ2-4	TRBV5-6	TRBD1	CASSRPGTGATSKYF	TGTGCCAGCAGTCGTCCCGGGACAGGGGCGACCTCCAAGTACTTC
few	TRBJ2-7	TRBV2	.	CASNSYYEQYF	TGTGCCAGCAACTCATACTACGAGCAGTACTTC
few	TRBJ2-3	TRBV5-1	TRBD2	CASSSGTSGRADTQYF	TGCGCCAGCAGCTCAGGGACTAGCGGGAGGGCAGATACGCAGTATTTT
.	TRBJ1-6	TRBV9	.	CASSVSTARNSPLHF	TGTGCCAGCAGCGTATCCACAGCAAGAAATTCACCCCTCCACTTT
.	TRBJ2-1	TRBV5-6	.	CASSLGRDNEQFF	TGTGCCAGCAGCTTGGGCAGGGACAATGAGCAGTTCTTC
.	TRBJ1-4	TRBV14	TRBD1	CASSQRTGGYEKLFF	TGTGCCAGCAGCCAGAGGACAGGGGGGTATGAAAAACTGTTTTTT
.	TRBJ2-5	TRBV30	TRBD1	CACTSQGAVGETQYF	TGTGCCTGCACATCACAGGGGGCCGTGGGAGAGACCCAGTACTTC
.	TRBJ2-7	TRBV18	.	CASSPGDSYEQYF	TGTGCCAGCTCACCGGGAGATTCCTACGAGCAGTACTTC
.	TRBJ1-2	TRBV6-5	.	CATAGVPANYGYTF	TGTGCCACAGCGGGAGTTCCCGCTAACTATGGCTACACCTTC
once	TRBJ2-1	TRBV20-1	TRBD2	CSAGTSGAQFF	TGCAGTGCGGGGACTAGCGGGGCGCAGTTCTTC
.	TRBJ1-2	TRBV9	.	CASSGGGGRPNYGYTF	TGTGCCAGCAGCGGGGGAGGTGGCAGACCTAACTATGGCTACACCTTC